This TCR beta chain is drawn from a study of T cells in Graves' hyperthyroidism and ophthalmopathy (dated by TCRdb to the late 2010s). Describing the broader study: Peripheral blood was sampled at the time of initial diagnosis, prior to any treatment. To identify distinguishing TCR V-J signatures, a discovery cohort of around 100 patients was used, comprising 43 with Graves' ophthalmopathy and 57 with stable Graves' hyperthyroidism. Prospective prediction of ophthalmopathy was tested in an independent validation cohort consisting of 18 hyperthyroidism patients and over 15 patients who later progressed to ophthalmopathy. The roughly 94 discovery patients were randomly split 7:3 into training and test sets. In about six Graves' hyperthyroidism patients, the study also compared T-cell repertoires from thyroid tissue with T-cell repertoires from blood. After sampling, hyperthyroidism patients received methimazole starting at 30 mg daily, and ophthalmopathy patients received high-dose intravenous methylprednisolone. The paper describes TCR Vbeta CDR3 sequencing of 120 to 150 peripheral blood samples, made up of some 40 ophthalmopathy patients, roughly 72 hyperthyroidism patients and 17 progressor patients.

V is reduced by 4 bases and J by 5 bases, leaving a spacing of 14 bases between them. Based on the germline V gene, the CDR1 and CDR2 sequences are SQVTM and ANQGSEA. The CDR3 runs 13 residues from the cysteine to the phenylalanine. The entry retains the CDR3 DNA only, 39 bases that are in frame from base 1. About this clonotype itself: Its target antigen remains unknown. No quality values exist for individual bases; no much larger clone is one base distant.

On the study overall, not on this receptor specifically: In validation, the model predicted progression to ophthalmopathy with approximately 71% sensitivity and roughly 72% specificity, a median of approximately 6.7 months before onset. In cross-validation, a model built on a 13 V-J signature told ophthalmopathy apart from stable hyperthyroidism with over 85% sensitivity and around 81% specificity, and in testing the same model reached 80%/75%. No statistical method was used to set the sample size in advance, and investigators knew the group allocation. Blood samples also contained most of the expanded thyroid clonotypes (frequency above 0.001), which suggests that blood repertoires may reflect thyroid immune responses.

A patient counted as having stable Graves' hyperthyroidism if no progression to ophthalmopathy occurred over 18 months of follow-up. The hyperthyroidism patients were between 18 and 65 years old and newly diagnosed, with a disease duration of less than 2 months. Exclusion was applied to patients with uncontrolled infections, other autoimmune diseases, pregnancy or lactation. Diagnoses were established on the basis of clinical symptoms, serum thyroxine and TRAb, thyroid ultrasound, and orbital computed tomography. Ficoll-Paque density gradient centrifugation was used to isolate PBMCs from 8 to 10 ml of fresh peripheral blood. Total RNA was extracted using Trizol reagent, and RNA quality was assessed on an Agilent 2100 Bioanalyzer. Amplification of TCR beta CDR3 regions was carried out from RNA transcripts. The first round of RT-PCR for the TCR CDR3 was performed with the HTBI primer set and the Qiagen OneStep RT-PCR kit. The libraries were constructed in a second round of multiplex PCR and then size-selected and purified. Sequencing of the libraries was done on an Illumina HiSeq2000 using paired-end 100 bp reads. The authors' pipeline ran thus. Raw data were processed with SOAPnuke, discarding reads with adapters, uncalled bases, mean Phred below 15, or no exact constant-primer or identifier match. COPE v1.2.5 was used to merge the high-quality paired reads, and each unique nucleotide sequence was defined as a clonotype. MiTCR v1.1 was used to align clonotypes to the IMGT TRBV, TRBD and TRBJ reference segments. The analysis included only V-J combinations with a frequency above 0.0001, which together covered roughly 99% of the repertoires. The TCS score was defined as the ratio of F50 (clonal expansion) to E x V (chaos), calculated using BLOSUM62-based TCRdist between CDR3 peptides within each V-J. Welch's t-statistics and random forest reduced roughly 530 V-J features to 13, which were used in a naive Bayes classifier (R e1071). Using fastp at Q25 and MiXCR, TCRdb reprocessed the public reads and kept productive beta chains. Rows are combined by CDR3 protein, so each entry shows the most common genes and DNA. In this record, the V and J calls reflect TCRdb's handling and not the investigators' own analysis. Counted in this sample were some 760,000 distinct CDR3 sequences; 11% to 15% of them appeared once. The ten top clones hold about 10% of the sample.

The V gene is TRBV29-1 and the J gene is TRBJ1-1; the D gene is perhaps TRBD1, on 6 matching bases. The receptor's source is a woman between 18 and 29 years old with Graves' hyperthyroidism. The specimen was blood. For the CDR3, the sequence is CSVVSSGATEAFF. The nucleotides are TGCAGCGTTGTATCTTCGGGGGCGACTGAAGCTTTCTTT.